The 26 T cell receptor beta chains below come from one sample, sequenced in a study of T cells in localized non-small cell lung cancer. The data were produced by immunoSEQ multiplex PCR, yet TCRdb's version contains in-frame clones alone and is incomplete. There are 130,000 or so clones in the sample; 80% to 90% occur only once, and over 1.5% lies in the top ten. Sample: peripheral blood, taken before any cancer treatment. These receptors were obtained from a female donor at least 60 years old with stage I lung adenocarcinoma.

J is TRBJ2-1 and V is TRBV5-1; 10 nucleotides line up with TRBD2. CDR1 and CDR2 (germline): SGHRS, YFSETQ. The CDR3 extends over 15 amino acids. J gave up 3 bases and V 5 bases, and 5 bases lay outside the gene matches. The CDR3 nucleotides read TGCGCCAGCAGGATAACTAGCGGGGTCTACAATGAGCAGTTCTTC. Protein: CASRITSGVYNEQFF.

The rearrangement uses TRBV28 and TRBJ2-7, with D possibly being TRBD1 (6 bases). Trimming removed 2 bases from V and 1 base from J, with 9 bases in between. CDR1 is MDHEN and CDR2 is SYDVKM in the germline V gene. The CDR3 is made up of 14 amino acids. The CDR3 nucleotides read TGTGCCAGCAGTTTAGTGGGGGCGTCCTACGAGCAGTACTTC. Residues: CASSLVGASYEQYF.

The chain couples TRBV19 to TRBJ2-7, with D maybe TRBD2 (6 bases). The CDR3 covers 15 residues. V was trimmed by 1 base and J by 6 bases, leaving 16 bases between them. The germline CDR1 and CDR2 sequences are LNHDA and SQIVND (reference sequence). CDR3 coding DNA: TGTGCCAGTAGTATAGCTCCCCTAGCGTTGGGCGAGCAGTACTTC. Amino acid sequence: CASSIAPLALGEQYF.

The chain couples TRBV15 to TRBJ2-6; the D is unclear. The CDR3 has 16 amino acids. Per the germline V gene, CDR1 is LNHNV and CDR2 is YYDKDF (reference sequence). V was shortened by 0 bases and J by 6 bases, with 12 bases between the two germline ends. CDR3 residues: CATSRDLGISANVLTF. The CDR3 coding sequence is TGTGCCACCAGCAGAGACCTGGGGATCTCGGCCAACGTCCTGACTTTC.

The chain carries TRBV2 and TRBJ2-7, with 7 nucleotides matching TRBD2. J lost 1 base, V lost 1 base, and 4 bases had no gene match. This CDR3 contains 15 residues. CDR1 and CDR2 from the germline V gene are SNHLY and FYNNEI. The CDR3 is CASSEGTSKSYEQYF. The CDR3, as DNA: TGTGCCAGCAGTGAAGGGACTAGTAAGTCCTACGAGCAGTACTTC.

V and J are TRBV5-5 and TRBJ1-2; no reliable D call. Trimming cost V 0 bases and J 0 bases, with 3 bases left between them. The length of the CDR3 is 13 residues. Germline loops: CDR1 SGHKS, CDR2 YYEKEE (reference sequence). DNA of the CDR3: TGTGCCAGCAGCTTGGCCCCTAACTATGGCTACACCTTC. This encodes CASSLAPNYGYTF.

The V gene is TRBV27, the J gene TRBJ2-1; a weak D match, TRBD2 (5 bases). V was cut by 6 bases and J by 2 bases, with 14 bases left in between. Looked up from germline, CDR1 is MNHEY and CDR2 is SMNVEV (reference sequence). The CDR3 sequence is 15 residues long. This CDR3 reads CASSLEGQPYNEQFF. The CDR3 DNA reads as TGTGCCAGCAGCCTCGAGGGTCAACCCTACAATGAGCAGTTCTTC.

The chain joins TRBV18 to TRBJ2-7; D might be TRBD2 (6 bases). Germline CDR1 and CDR2: KGHSH and LQKENI. V lost 2 bases to trimming and J lost 8 bases, with 13 bases between them. The CDR3 has 13 amino acids. CDR3 DNA: TGTGCCAGCTCACCAGAGGGAGGTACACAGCAGTACTTC. Its translation is CASSPEGGTQQYF.

This clone was seen more than once but under ten times. The chain recombines TRBV5-1 with TRBJ2-1, with 7 bases aligning to TRBD1. This CDR3 spans 15 amino acids. Germline lookup yields CDR1 SGHRS and CDR2 YFSETQ. With 6 bases clipped from V and 4 bases from J, the junction kept 10 bases outside the gene matches. The CDR3 loop is CASKSGAGGYNEQFF. In DNA form, the CDR3 reads TGCGCCAGCAAGTCTGGGGCAGGGGGTTACAATGAGCAGTTCTTC.

This clone was seen once. The chain links TRBV7-3 to TRBJ2-1; TRBD2 matches 11 bases. The V gene end was trimmed by 1 base and the J gene end by 2 bases; junction bases not matched to a gene: 7. The germline CDR1 and CDR2 sequences are SGHTA and FQGTGA. The CDR3 consists of 18 residues. The CDR3 DNA follows: TGTGCCAGCAGCTTAAAACTAAGACTAGCGGGAACCTACAATGAGCAGTTCTTC. It yields the protein CASSLKLRLAGTYNEQFF.

The table lists this clone with a count of one. This rearrangement joins TRBV29-1 to TRBJ2-5; TRBD2 aligns across 10 bases. From germline, CDR1 is SQVTM and CDR2 ANQGSEA. V lost 5 bases to trimming and J lost 0 bases; unmatched junction nucleotides: 6. CDR3 size: 15 residues. The DNA for the CDR3 is TGCAGCGTTCAAGGACTAGCGGAATACCAAGAGACCCAGTACTTC. Translation: CSVQGLAEYQETQYF. The complete variable domain, with remaining parts taken from reference TRBV29-1 and TRBJ2-5, reads SAVISQKPSRDICQRGTSLTIQCQVDSQVTMMFWYRQQPGQSLTLIATANQGSEATYESGFVIDKFPISRPNLTFSTLTVSNMSPEDSSIYLCSVQGLAEYQETQYFGPGTRLLVL.

This clone was detected only once. This sequence joins TRBV10-3 and TRBJ2-4; D possibly corresponds to TRBD1 (6 bases). The CDR3 extends over 15 amino acids. Germline V gene sequence: CDR1 ENHRY, CDR2 SYGVKD. The V end was cut by 5 bases, the J end by 3 bases, with 14 bases between. The CDR3 coding sequence is TGTGCCATCAGTCCTACAGGGAAAGGCAAAAACATTCAGTACTTC. Translating it yields CAISPTGKGKNIQYF.

The V and J genes are TRBV11-3 and TRBJ2-5; D is unclear. V lost 4 bases, J lost 4 bases, and 7 bases lay in between. CDR1 is SGHNT, CDR2 YENEEA, per germline. This CDR3 contains 12 residues. CDR3 in DNA: TGTGCCAGCAGCTCCGGTGGAGAGACCCAGTACTTC. Its protein product is CASSSGGETQYF.

The table lists this clone with a count of one. The chain couples TRBV25-1 to TRBJ2-7; D gene uncertain. Trimming left V 6 bases short and J 3 bases short, with 6 bases between. Germline-derived CDR1 and CDR2 are MGHDK and SYGVNS. CDR3 length: 11 amino acids. The CDR3 DNA sequence: TGTGCCAGCAGCAGGCTCTACGAGCAGTACTTC. It encodes CASSRLYEQYF.

The chain employs TRBV4-2 and TRBJ1-1; possible D gene TRBD1, 5 bases. The CDR3 spans 15 residues. V was clipped by 0 bases and J by 1 base, with 9 bases between them. Germline V lookup: CDR1 LGHNA, CDR2 YNFKEQ. This chain's CDR3 is CASSQESGPNTEAFF. The CDR3 region has the DNA TGTGCCAGCAGCCAAGAGTCGGGACCGAACACTGAAGCTTTCTTT.

The chain recombines TRBV5-4 with TRBJ2-2; possible D gene TRBD1, 6 bases. In germline, CDR1 is SGHNT, CDR2 YYREEE (reference sequence). The CDR3 sequence is 15 residues long. The V end was cut by 4 bases, the J end by 3 bases, with 13 bases between. The CDR3, as DNA: TGTGCCAGCAGCCCGTCGTACAGGGACACCGGGGAGCTGTTTTTT. Its translation is CASSPSYRDTGELFF.

The rearrangement uses TRBV10-2 and TRBJ1-5; 11 bases are shared with TRBD1. The germline V gene has CDR1 WSHSY and CDR2 SAAADI. This CDR3 is built from 15 residues. After removal of 6 bases from V and 7 bases from J, the junction contained 8 bases not matched to a gene. CDR3 bases: TGCGCCAGCAGCAGTGAGGGGGACAGGGGGCAGCCCCAGCATTTT. Encoded protein: CASSSEGDRGQPQHF.

The rearrangement uses TRBV18 and TRBJ2-7; D gene uncertain. Per the germline V gene, CDR1 is KGHSH and CDR2 is LQKENI. V was cut by 6 bases and J by 6 bases, with 12 bases left in between. The CDR3 totals 12 residues. The CDR3 bases are TGTGCCAGCTCCCCGGGTCCCGGCGAGCAGTACTTC. Protein product: CASSPGPGEQYF.

This chain joins TRBV6-1 and TRBJ2-2, with D possibly TRBD1 on 5 matching bases. The CDR3 consists of 14 residues. With 2 bases removed from V and 3 bases from J, the gap between germline ends came to 7 bases. From germline, CDR1 is MNHNS and CDR2 SASEGT. The DNA for the CDR3 is TGTGCCAGCAGTGAATTGACAGACACCGGGGAGCTGTTTTTT. It yields the protein CASSELTDTGELFF.

This chain joins TRBV5-4 and TRBJ2-5, with TRBD1 identical over 7 bases. The germline V gene encodes CDR1 SGHNT and CDR2 YYREEE (reference sequence). Trimming at V came to 2 bases and at J to 5 bases, leaving 9 bases not matched to a gene. The CDR3 is made up of 15 amino acids. In DNA form, the CDR3 reads TGTGCCAGCAGCTTCCGGACAGGTGTTATGGAGACCCAGTACTTC. Its translation is CASSFRTGVMETQYF.

This clone was detected a few times. The rearrangement uses TRBV4-1 and TRBJ1-3; a possible D gene is TRBD1 (6 bases). The CDR3 spans 16 residues. V dropped 3 bases and J dropped 3 bases, with 15 bases sitting between them. Germline V gene data show CDR1 as MGHRA and CDR2 as YSYEKL. For the CDR3, the DNA is TGCGCCAGCAGCCACCAGAACCCCAGGGGTGGAAACACCATATATTTT. It codes for CASSHQNPRGGNTIYF.

This rearrangement joins TRBV5-1 to TRBJ2-5; 8 bases match TRBD1. CDR1 and CDR2 (germline): SGHRS, YFSETQ. V was clipped by 4 bases and J by 2 bases; unmatched bases: 7. The CDR3 consists of 15 residues. The DNA for the CDR3 is TGCGCCAGCAGCCCGGGGACAGGCGGACAAGAGACCCAGTACTTC. This translates into CASSPGTGGQETQYF. The full variable domain, in which reference TRBV5-1 and TRBJ2-5 provide the parts outside the CDR3, is KAGVTQTPRYLIKTRGQQVTLSCSPISGHRSVSWYQQTPGQGLQFLFEYFSETQRNKGNFPGRFSGRQFSNSRSEMNVSTLELGDSALYLCASSPGTGGQETQYFGPGTRLLVL.

V gene TRBV6-1 combines with J gene TRBJ2-3; TRBD1 might be the D (6 bases). From germline, CDR1 is MNHNS and CDR2 SASEGT. Trimming cost V 1 base and J 3 bases, with 8 bases left between them. CDR3 size: 14 residues. The DNA of the CDR3 is TGTGCCAGCAGTGAAGGACAGGCAACAGATACGCAGTATTTT. Amino acid sequence: CASSEGQATDTQYF.

This clone was counted once. J is TRBJ2-1 and V is TRBV5-4; 8 nucleotides align to TRBD2. Trimming cost V 3 bases and J 5 bases; bases outside gene matches: 13. Germline V CDR1 and CDR2: SGHNT, YYREEE (reference sequence). CDR3 length equals 17 residues. CDR3 in amino acids: CASSSYGAGGPDNEQFF. The CDR3 DNA reads as TGTGCCAGCAGCTCATACGGGGCGGGAGGCCCCGACAATGAGCAGTTCTTC.

J is TRBJ1-1 and V is TRBV13, with a possible D match to TRBD1 (6 bases). Germline loops: CDR1 PRHDT, CDR2 FYEKMQ (reference sequence). Between the trimmed V and J ends, which lost 3 bases and 1 base, there was a span of 15 bases. The CDR3 loop spans 16 amino acids. This CDR3 reads CASSFPQQGRNTEAFF. CDR3 nucleotides: TGTGCCAGCAGCTTCCCGCAGCAGGGGAGGAACACTGAAGCTTTCTTT.

The rearrangement uses TRBV2 and TRBJ2-7; the match to TRBD2 covers 8 bases. Germline CDR1 is SNHLY and CDR2 is FYNNEI. V dropped 4 bases and J dropped 5; count of bases not matched to a gene: 7. CDR3 length equals 14 residues. The CDR3 DNA reads as TGTGCCAGCAGTGGACACGGGAGGGGTGACGAGCAGTACTTC. Translated, it gives CASSGHGRGDEQYF.